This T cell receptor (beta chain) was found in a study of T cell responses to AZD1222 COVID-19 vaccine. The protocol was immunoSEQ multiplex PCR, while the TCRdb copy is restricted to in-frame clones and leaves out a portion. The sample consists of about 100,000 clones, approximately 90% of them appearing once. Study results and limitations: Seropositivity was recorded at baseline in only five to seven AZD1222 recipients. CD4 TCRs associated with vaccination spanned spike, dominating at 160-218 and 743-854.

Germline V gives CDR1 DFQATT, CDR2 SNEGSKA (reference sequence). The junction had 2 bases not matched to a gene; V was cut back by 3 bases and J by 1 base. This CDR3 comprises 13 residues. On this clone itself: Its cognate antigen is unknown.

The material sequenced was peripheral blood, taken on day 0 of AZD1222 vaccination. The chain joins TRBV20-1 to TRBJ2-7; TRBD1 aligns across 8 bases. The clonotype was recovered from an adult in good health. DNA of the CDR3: TGCAGTGCTAGTGACAGGGGATCCTACGAGCAGTACTTC. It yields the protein CSASDRGSYEQYF.